This TCR beta chain was captured by sequencing in a study of CD8+ T cells in alopecia areata (dated by TCRdb to 2017 to 2018). Regarding the complete study: The treated patients took part in an open-label pilot trial in which moderate-to-severe alopecia areata was treated with oral tofacitinib at 5 to 10 mg twice daily. Human TCRbeta sequencing covered scalp tissue and sorted CD4+ and CD8+ peripheral blood T cells from patchy and totalis/universalis alopecia areata patients and healthy controls. Tofacitinib was administered for 6 to 18 months, and 6 months of follow-up off drug were then conducted to assess delayed response and recurrence. Scalp clonality was compared across normal scalp (n=4), patchy alopecia areata scalp (n=8), and alopecia totalis/universalis scalp (n=8). immunoSEQ multiplex PCR using 35 Vbeta forward primers and 13 Jbeta reverse primers was used to amplify TCRbeta CDR3 regions. RNA was extracted with the PAXgene miRNA kit for fixed scalp, the miRNeasy kit for PBMCs, and the RNeasy kit for mouse skin. For the treated patients, the SALT score, which quantifies what percentage of scalp surface area is affected, served as the measure of disease severity. To study T cell clonal expansion in alopecia areata, the researchers applied high-throughput TCRbeta sequencing to both the C3H/HeJ mouse model and human patients. Tofacitinib-treated patients had biopsies at baseline and at 4 and 24 weeks of treatment, with a later scalp biopsy in several patients.

V is trimmed back by 0 bases and J by 14 bases, and the junction contains 8 bases that no gene match accounts for. Reading from cysteine to phenylalanine, the CDR3 counts 14 amino acids. The DNA shown is the 42-base CDR3, in frame from base 1. Per the germline V gene, MGHDK is the CDR1 and SYGVNS is the CDR2. On the study overall, not on this receptor specifically: Unlike mouse skin, where gammadelta T cells dominate, normal human skin contains resident alphabeta T cells that get sequenced too, which complicates analysis of the scalp TCR repertoire. Compared with normal scalp, lesional scalp, particularly in alopecia totalis/universalis, had higher clonality and more expanded CD8+ clones, which suggests antigenic drive. Tofacitinib significantly decreased scalp clonality and the number of expanded CD8+ clones among the top 100 scalp clones. TCR sequences shared between patients were less clear than in mice, possibly partly because of HLA diversity in the patient population. Because the treated cohort was small and had only one nonresponder, larger studies are needed to examine links between baseline CD8+ expansion and response. Many expanded lesional clones were found to persist in scalp and blood during tofacitinib treatment, and relapse after treatment cessation may be partly explained by this persistence.

The sample's treatment or condition label, in plain terms: oral pan-JAK inhibitor, 5-10 mg twice daily. Lesional scalp punch biopsies and peripheral blood were collected from alopecia areata patients. PBMCs were isolated by density centrifugation and stained for CD3, CD4 and CD8, after which CD4+ and CD8+ T cells were sorted on a FACSAria. Details on this clone: Its antigen remains undetermined. One base away there is no much larger clone; base qualities are not given.

The library was generated by the immunoSEQ multiplex PCR assay. For TCR sequencing, RNA was extracted from every sample and reverse transcribed into cDNA to serve as template. SuperScript III was used for first-strand cDNA synthesis, primed with a 2:1 mix of oligo-dT and random hexamers. A synthetic immune receptor repertoire was used to gauge amplification bias, and whatever bias remained was removed computationally. The original methods were these. Raw reads were preprocessed for error removal, and CDR3 was defined according to IMGT conventions as running from the conserved cysteine to phenylalanine. To get clonality, Shannon entropy was normalized by log2 of the number of productive unique TCRs and the result was subtracted from 1. CD4 or CD8 identity of scalp clones was inferred by cross-referencing scalp TCRbeta sequences with sorted blood CD4 and CD8 repertoires. Entries here come from immuneACCESS through TCRdb and include only in-frame sequences with V and J called. Some clones fail to appear in such tables; in the studies checked, an unresolved V gene covers under half of the shortfall, and the cause of the remainder is unknown. The V and J calls and clone size are taken from that table; D and trimming were inferred from the DNA. This sample is represented by 150,000 to 200,000 clones; roughly 70% of them were singletons. The leading ten clones occupy 1.3% of the sample.

The TCR was taken from a human donor with alopecia areata. Recombination connected TRBV25-1 to TRBJ2-1; the junction holds 9 bases that match TRBD2. The sequencing here drew on CD4+ T cells sorted from blood, taken at approximately week 50, from a patient treated with tofacitinib. CDR3 reads: CASSEYMSASGEFF. The nucleotide sequence is TGTGCCAGCAGTGAATATATGTCGGCTAGCGGGGAGTTCTTC.